The clone carrying this T cell receptor beta chain was counted a single time. The same CDR3 can be traced to other DNA sequences in this sample. V was shortened by 2 bases and J by 3 bases, with 7 bases between the two germline ends. CDR3 size: 13 residues. Germline-derived CDR1 and CDR2 are MNHEY and SVGAGI. Produced via immunoSEQ multiplex PCR; TCRdb's table is partial and in-frame only. Among 130,000 to 150,000 clones, around 90% were seen once, and the ten largest hold about 11%. These data are taken from a study of control samples from healthy donors and cancer patients. The sequence derives from a man younger than 45 in good health. The material sequenced was blood. The V call is TRBV6-5, the J call TRBJ1-2; D gene uncertain. CDR3 protein: CASSYAEDYGYTF. The CDR3 bases are TGTGCCAGCAGTTACGCGGAGGACTATGGCTACACCTTC.